A single sample gave rise to the 9 T cell receptor delta chains below, sequenced in a study of γδ T cells in repeated Plasmodium falciparum infection. Vgamma9/Vdelta2+ and Vdelta2-negative gammadelta T cells were flow-sorted from PBMC for bulk sequencing. TCRdb reprocessed the multiplex PCR reads through CATT. This table holds about 93,000 delta-chain clones, approximately 0.92% found once. The sample consisted of gamma-delta T cells from blood. Receptors originate from a pool of human donors (malaria-infected and uninfected, not separated).

With regard to this clone: TCRdb's protein, taken from a much larger clone, differs from this DNA's translation at residue 6, likely owing to a read error; the protein displayed comes from the DNA. This chain links TRDV2 with TRDJ1; D is perhaps TRDD3 (6 bases). V was trimmed by 4 bases and J by 2 bases, leaving 19 bases between them. Germline V gives CDR1 GEAIGNYY, CDR2 EKD. CDR3 length: 16 residues. DNA for the CDR3: TGTGCCTGTGATTTCCAGGGGGGAGACCGAACCGATAAACTCATCTTT. This sequence encodes CACDFQGGDRTDKLIF.

The table lists this clone with many counts. The protein that TCRdb holds for this DNA derives from a much larger clone and differs from the translated DNA at residue 21, which likely indicates a read error; the protein shown here is translated from the DNA. This chain connects TRDV1 to TRDJ1; a possible D gene is TRDD2 (6 bases). The length of the CDR3 is 23 residues. Germline V lookup: CDR1 TSWWSYY, CDR2 QGS. The CDR3 region is CALGDHIPVVPPGVLPYTDKPIF. DNA of the CDR3: TGTGCTCTTGGGGATCACATCCCTGTAGTGCCACCGGGGGTCCTACCGTACACCGATAAACCCATCTTT.

As concerns this clone: TCRdb shows a much larger clone's protein in place of this DNA's translation, and the two differ at residue 8, likely through a read error; the protein shown is translated from the DNA. The chain joins TRDV2 to TRDJ1; weak D call: TRDD3 (5 bases). TCRdb leaves out the J gene; it was filled in here by matching the DNA to germline. CDR3 length: 19 amino acids. Trimming took 0 bases from V and 1 from J, leaving 23 bases between them. Per the germline V gene, CDR1 is GEAIGNYY and CDR2 is EKD. The DNA of the CDR3 is TGTGCCTGTGACACCGTCAGGGCGATTAGTCCGGATAGCACCGATAAACTCATCTTT. This sequence encodes CACDTVRAISPDSTDKLIF.

This clone was seen a few times. TCRdb lists the protein of a much larger clone for this DNA, which differs at residue 6, so this is likely a read error; the protein given here is translated from the DNA itself. This chain uses TRDV1 with TRDJ1, with 7 nucleotides matching TRDD3. TCRdb does not report a J gene; here it was assigned by matching the DNA to germline references. Trimming cost V 2 bases and J 0 bases; bases outside gene matches: 24. CDR1 is TSWWSYY, CDR2 QGS, per germline. The CDR3 spans 22 residues. Written as DNA, the CDR3 is TGTGCTCTTGGGGAAGCCCCTACAGGACCCCTCTGGGGGTCTCCGTACACCGATAAACTCATCTTT. This gives the protein CALGEAPTGPLWGSPYTDKLIF.

With respect to this clone: For this DNA, TCRdb reports the protein of a much larger clone, which diverges at residue 6, most likely from a read error; the protein presented here is translated directly from the DNA. The chain couples TRDV1 to TRDJ1; the D gene is possibly TRDD3 (5 bases). Germline matching of the DNA provided the J gene here, since TCRdb leaves it blank. CDR3 size: 21 residues. Germline V gene data show CDR1 as TSWWSYY and CDR2 as QGS. The ends were cut back, 1 base at V and 0 bases at J, with 27 bases in the middle. The CDR3 nucleotides read TGTGCTCTTGGGGAACCAGCGGTGGCGGGATCCTCAAGGTGGTACACCGATAAACTCATCTTT. Its protein product is CALGEPAVAGSSRWYTDKLIF.

A remark on this clone: The protein recorded in TCRdb matches a much larger clone and deviates from this DNA's translation at residue 13, suggesting a read error; the protein here is obtained by translating the DNA. The V and J genes are TRDV2 and TRDJ3, with TRDD3 as a possible D gene (5 bases). No J gene is reported in TCRdb; it was inferred here by comparing the DNA with germline. Germline CDR1 is GEAIGNYY and CDR2 is EKD. The CDR3 length is 16 residues. Here the CDR3 reads CACDQMSAWDTRKMFF. CDR3 DNA: TGTGCCTGTGACCAAATGAGTGCCTGGGACACCCGAAAGATGTTTTTC.

Regarding this clone: One base separates it from a far larger clone, so it is likely a read error. The same CDR3 can be traced to other DNA sequences in this sample. V gene TRDV2 combines with J gene TRDJ1, with TRDD3 identical over 12 bases. Here the J gene was assigned by germline matching of the DNA, as TCRdb has none. The CDR3 has 18 residues. Germline V gives CDR1 GEAIGNYY, CDR2 EKD. The DNA of the CDR3 is TGTGCCTGCGACACCGGACTGGGGGATACTCCCTACACCGATAAACTCATCTTT. Translated: CACDTGLGDTPYTDKLIF.

Comment on this clone: A much larger clone lies a single base off, so this may be a read error. The sample carries other DNA sequences with the same CDR3. The V and J genes are TRDV1 and TRDJ2; 9 bases agree with TRDD2. Per the germline V gene, CDR1 is TSWWSYY and CDR2 is QGS. The CDR3 sequence is 17 residues long. DNA of the CDR3: TGCGCTCTTGGGGAACTCCTTCCTACGTTTCTGGGGAATCAACTCTTCTTT. Protein product: CALGELLPTFLGNQLFF.

About this clone itself: The protein TCRdb gives is from a much larger clone and does not agree with this DNA's translation at residue 5, likely a read error; the protein shown here comes from the DNA. This chain links TRDV2 with TRDJ1; the match to TRDD3 covers 13 bases. TCRdb gives no J gene; it was assigned here by matching the DNA to germline. Unmatched junction bases numbered 27, after V lost 3 bases and J lost 0 bases. Germline V gene lookup returns CDR1 GEAIGNYY and CDR2 EKD. CDR3 length: 24 residues. CDR3 protein: CACDAVNTGGYAPTTQSYTDKLIF. The CDR3 bases are TGTGCCTGTGACGCCGTTAATACTGGGGGATACGCGCCCACGACCCAGTCGTACACCGATAAACTCATCTTT.